This TCR beta chain originates from a study of T cells and copy number aberrations in small-cell lung cancer (dated by TCRdb to about 2021). Regarding the complete study: To relate T cell metrics to mutations and copy number aberrations, the same tumor regions underwent both TCR repertoire sequencing and whole-exome sequencing. Tumor TCR data were available for about 17 patients, and TCR data from both tumor and normal tissue were available for roughly 15 patients.

The donors were limited-stage small-cell lung cancer patients whose surgical resection took place in Hangzhou, China, between the late 2000s and the early 2020s. Every donor went straight to surgery with no preoperative chemotherapy or radiotherapy, and no donor was given immunotherapy either before or after surgery. Each of the roughly 20 patients in the sequenced cohort was a smoker or a heavy second-hand smoker. To represent spatial heterogeneity of the primary tumors, three regions were collected from each tumor FFPE block using a grid approach. To enrich for malignant cells, tumor regions underwent macrodissection, and selection was restricted to regions expected to yield at least 150 ng DNA. To characterize T cell repertoire heterogeneity, the study applied multi-region TCR-beta sequencing to resected limited-stage small-cell lung cancers and to tumor-adjacent lung tissue. The AllPrep DNA/RNA FFPE Kit (Qiagen) was used to extract genomic DNA from the FFPE tissue.

TCR-beta CDR3 regions were amplified from genomic DNA with the immunoSEQ hsTCRB Kit using multiplexed V- and J-gene primers. Unique DNA barcodes were added in a second PCR, and the samples were pooled together with one negative control and one positive control. An Illumina MiSeq running a 150-cycle paired-end protocol was used to sequence the pooled TCR-beta libraries. On the authors' methods: Raw sequencing data were processed by Adaptive Biotechnologies into a report containing normalized, annotated TCR-beta repertoires. T-cell density was computed as TCR-beta templates normalized to usable DNA, which was estimated by amplifying housekeeping genes. Richness was the count of unique rearrangements, and clonality was defined as 1 minus Pielou's evenness. Three measures quantified intratumor TCR heterogeneity between regions: the Jaccard index, the Morisita overlap index, and the proportion of shared top-20 clonotypes. What TCRdb holds here is the immuneACCESS table cut down to in-frame rearrangements. Part of the clones is not present; checked against another copy, under half of the missing clones reflect an unresolved V gene, and the others are unexplained. The DNA was the basis for D and trimming; V, J and clone size are from that table. A total of about 2,000 clones appear in this sample, about three quarters of them only once. 8% to 9.5% of the sample is held by the ten biggest clonotypes.

The germline V gene gives CDR1 as MNHNS and CDR2 as SASEGT. V is reduced by 4 bases and J by 3 bases, leaving a spacing of 16 bases between them. The CDR3 goes from the cysteine to the phenylalanine over 16 residues. The retained sequence is limited to the CDR3, 48 bases, with the frame set at the first base. With respect to this clone: This clone's antigen is unknown. No much larger clone is present one base from it, and per-base qualities are unavailable.

Overall results and qualifications from the work: Across regions, the TCR repertoire was highly heterogeneous, with roughly 79.9-97.7% of clones confined to a single region, an overlap lower than the overlap seen in localized NSCLC. The study was limited by a small sample size because surgical resection is uncommon in small-cell lung cancer, and validation of the findings is required. All specimens consisted of formalin-fixed paraffin-embedded tissue, which is known to introduce sequencing artifacts. Tumors had lower T-cell density, richness and clonality than adjacent lung tissue, though the difference in density was not significant. A negative correlation was found between higher copy number aberration burden and tumor T-cell density, richness and clonality.

The source of this sequence is a man aged 55 to 70 with small cell lung cancer. Sample: tumor tissue. This chain is built from TRBV6-1 and TRBJ2-1, with TRBD2 perhaps the D gene, on 7 matching bases. The DNA sequence reads TGTGCCAGCAGTGGCAAGGGGGGGGTTGGCTACAATGAGCAGTTCTTC. It codes for CASSGKGGVGYNEQFF.